The rows below give T cell receptor beta chains drawn from one sample of a study of blood T cells in healthy people across ages. TCRdb recomputed calls from the 5' RACE reads with MiXCR, one row per CDR3 protein. Altogether approximately 800,000 distinct CDR3 sequences are present, 55% to 65% being singletons, with the ten largest covering approximately 30%. Sequencing input: blood. These receptor sequences come from a man younger than 45 in good health. The CDR3 runs from the conserved cysteine through the conserved F or W. The D gene is left open where the match is weak. Expanded clones get a size class; other rows say once, few or many, or leave the size out.

J: TRBJ2-1
D: TRBD2
size: once
V: TRBV7-9
DNA: TGTGCCAGCAGCGAGAATCGGGCGGGGGGCATGAATGAGCAGTTCTTC
CDR3: CASSENRAGGMNEQFF

J: TRBJ2-7
D: -
size: -
V: TRBV4-3
DNA: TGCGCCAGCAGCCAAGATCCGGGGTCAGGGCTCGCCCGCGAGCAGTACTTC
CDR3: CASSQDPGSGLAREQYF

J: TRBJ2-5
D: -
size: -
V: TRBV4-3
DNA: TGCGCCAGCAGCCAAGCAGGGACTTCAGAGACCCAGTACTTC
CDR3: CASSQAGTSETQYF

J: TRBJ2-1
D: TRBD2
size: -
V: TRBV9
DNA: TGTGCCAGCAGCCTACGCCCCGGGGGGGCCTCAAATGAGCAGTTCTTC
CDR3: CASSLRPGGASNEQFF

J: TRBJ1-1
D: TRBD1
size: -
V: TRBV7-3
DNA: TGTGCCAGCAGCATACAGGGGGGGAACACTGAAGCTTTCTTT
CDR3: CASSIQGGNTEAFF

J: TRBJ2-7
D: -
size: once
V: TRBV28
DNA: TGTGCCAGCAGTTTCGGCATCGGGGGCGAGCAGTACTTC
CDR3: CASSFGIGGEQYF

J: TRBJ2-7
D: -
size: few
V: TRBV27
DNA: TGTGCCAGCAGTTTAAAGGGGCCCTACGAGCAGTACTTC
CDR3: CASSLKGPYEQYF

J: TRBJ2-7
D: -
size: -
V: TRBV7-9
DNA: TGTGCCAGCAGCTTAGTAAGGGATTTAAACGAGCAGTACTTC
CDR3: CASSLVRDLNEQYF

J: TRBJ2-3
D: TRBD1
size: -
V: TRBV12-3/TRBV12-4
DNA: TGTGCCAGCAGTTTACAGGGGGCAAACTCAGATACGCAGTATTTT
CDR3: CASSLQGANSDTQYF

J: TRBJ2-7
D: -
size: -
V: TRBV14
DNA: TGTGCCAGCAGCCAAGATCAACGGGGCGAGCAGTACTTC
CDR3: CASSQDQRGEQYF

J: TRBJ2-1
D: TRBD2
size: -
V: TRBV6-2/TRBV6-3
DNA: TGTGCCAGCAGTGCCCTAGGACTAGCGGTCTCCTACAATGAGCAGTTCTTC
CDR3: CASSALGLAVSYNEQFF

J: TRBJ2-1
D: -
size: -
V: TRBV27
DNA: TGTGCCAGCAGAACCGGGACACCTTCCTACAATGAGCAGTTCTTC
CDR3: CASRTGTPSYNEQFF

J: TRBJ1-2
D: -
size: -
V: TRBV3-1
DNA: TGTGCCACCACCTCAACAGTTGCGGACTATGGCTACACCTTC
CDR3: CATTSTVADYGYTF

J: TRBJ2-1
D: TRBD2
size: -
V: TRBV5-1
DNA: TGCGCCAGCAGCCAACGAGGTCTAGCGGGGAACAATGAGCAGTTCTTC
CDR3: CASSQRGLAGNNEQFF

J: TRBJ2-3
D: TRBD2
size: -
V: TRBV11-2
DNA: TGTGCCAGCAGCTTAGTTCGGACTCTAGCGGGCCCCACAGATACGCAGTATTTT
CDR3: CASSLVRTLAGPTDTQYF

J: TRBJ1-1
D: -
size: -
V: TRBV7-9
DNA: TGTGCCAGCAGCTTAAGTCGAGGAACACCGTTGAACACTGAAGCTTTCTTT
CDR3: CASSLSRGTPLNTEAFF

J: TRBJ2-7
D: -
size: -
V: TRBV7-3
DNA: TGTACCAGCAGCACCAAGGCCTTGGGGGACGAGCAGTACTTC
CDR3: CTSSTKALGDEQYF

J: TRBJ1-2
D: -
size: -
V: TRBV24-1
DNA: TGTGCCACCAGTGACCCATGGACGGGCTATGGCTACACCTTC
CDR3: CATSDPWTGYGYTF

J: TRBJ2-1
D: TRBD1
size: few
V: TRBV4-3
DNA: TGCGCCAGCAGCCTAGAGGGACAGGGTAGAAATGAGCAGTTCTTC
CDR3: CASSLEGQGRNEQFF

J: TRBJ2-7
D: -
size: -
V: TRBV6-5
DNA: TGTGCCAGCAGTCCCCCTACCAGCGCCGAGCAGTACTTC
CDR3: CASSPPTSAEQYF

J: TRBJ2-1
D: -
size: few
V: TRBV2
DNA: TGTGCCAGCAGTCAAGAAGACGGACTACTAAAGAATGAGCAGTTCTTC
CDR3: CASSQEDGLLKNEQFF

J: TRBJ2-7
D: TRBD1
size: few
V: TRBV15
DNA: TGTGCCACCAGCAGAGGACAGGGCGACGAGCAGTACTTC
CDR3: CATSRGQGDEQYF

J: TRBJ2-3
D: TRBD2
size: -
V: TRBV7-9
DNA: TGTGCCAGCAGCCAGCAGGGACTAGCGGGCACAGATACGCAGTATTTT
CDR3: CASSQQGLAGTDTQYF

J: TRBJ1-2
D: TRBD1
size: few
V: TRBV9
DNA: TGTGCCAGCAGCGGGGACAGGGCGTTTGGCTATGGCTACACCTTC
CDR3: CASSGDRAFGYGYTF

J: TRBJ2-1
D: -
size: -
V: TRBV6-4
DNA: TGTGCCAGCAGCGGACAACCATCCGGGTACAATGAGCAGTTCTTC
CDR3: CASSGQPSGYNEQFF

J: TRBJ2-6
D: TRBD1
size: -
V: TRBV20-1
DNA: TGCAGTGCGATGGACAGGGGGAGGACTGGGGCCAACGCCCTGACTTTC
CDR3: CSAMDRGRTGANALTF

J: TRBJ2-7
D: TRBD1
size: -
V: TRBV5-1
DNA: TGCGCCAGCAGCCCGACAGGGTACAACGAGCAGTACTTC
CDR3: CASSPTGYNEQYF

J: TRBJ1-2
D: -
size: -
V: TRBV29-1
DNA: TGCAGCGTTGAAGAACGGCCAGGACTTAACTATGGCTACACCTTC
CDR3: CSVEERPGLNYGYTF

J: TRBJ2-3
D: -
size: -
V: TRBV4-3
DNA: TGCGCCAGCAGCCAAGATCTCGACTCCTCCACAGATACGCAGTATTTT
CDR3: CASSQDLDSSTDTQYF

J: TRBJ2-1
D: TRBD2
size: -
V: TRBV6-5
DNA: TGTGCCAGCAGTCGAACGGTACTAGCGGGAGTCAATGAGCAGTTCTTC
CDR3: CASSRTVLAGVNEQFF

J: TRBJ1-2
D: TRBD1
size: -
V: TRBV30
DNA: TGTGCCTGGAGCCGGGACAGGGAATCCTATGGCTACACCTTC
CDR3: CAWSRDRESYGYTF

J: TRBJ2-7
D: -
size: -
V: TRBV2
DNA: TGTGCCTGCAGTCGATATGACAATCCCTACGAGCAGTACTTC
CDR3: CACSRYDNPYEQYF

J: TRBJ2-1
D: -
size: -
V: TRBV11-2
DNA: TGTGCCGGCAGCTTAGGTCGGAACCATTACAATGAGCAGTTCTTC
CDR3: CAGSLGRNHYNEQFF

J: TRBJ1-5
D: TRBD1
size: once
V: TRBV10-3
DNA: TGTGCCATCAGTGAATCTCAAGACAGGGCACTCAATCAGCCCCAGCATTTT
CDR3: CAISESQDRALNQPQHF

J: TRBJ1-6
D: -
size: -
V: TRBV9
DNA: TGTGCCAGCAGCCGAGGGGGGGACTATAATTCACCCCTCCACTTT
CDR3: CASSRGGDYNSPLHF

J: TRBJ1-2
D: -
size: -
V: TRBV3-1
DNA: TGTGCCAGCAGCCAAGATGGGTATAAGAGGGGGGGCTATGGCTACACCTTC
CDR3: CASSQDGYKRGGYGYTF

J: TRBJ2-3
D: -
size: -
V: TRBV4-1
DNA: TGCGCCAGCAGCCAAGGTCCAGTAGGCACAGATACGCAGTATTTT
CDR3: CASSQGPVGTDTQYF

J: TRBJ2-1
D: TRBD1
size: -
V: TRBV30
DNA: TGTGCCTGGACCTTCGGGGACAGGGGATACAATGAGCAGTTCTTC
CDR3: CAWTFGDRGYNEQFF

J: TRBJ1-5
D: TRBD1
size: -
V: TRBV2
DNA: TGTGCCAGCAGAAAGGACAGGGAGGGTCAGCCCCAGCATTTT
CDR3: CASRKDREGQPQHF

J: TRBJ2-2
D: -
size: -
V: TRBV27
DNA: TGTGCCAGCAGTTTATCGCTCCTTCTGGGGGGGGGCCGGATCGGGGAGCTGTTTTTT
CDR3: CASSLSLLLGGGRIGELFF

J: TRBJ2-7
D: TRBD1
size: few
V: TRBV5-1
DNA: TGCGCCAGCAGCTTGGACAGGGGGCGAAACGAGCAGTACTTC
CDR3: CASSLDRGRNEQYF